This T cell receptor beta chain was captured by sequencing in a study of T-cell memory formation after mild COVID-19 (dated by TCRdb to about 2021). With regard to the full study: TCR sequence clusters from the two donors were found to be largely donor specific. Longitudinal TCRalpha and TCRbeta repertoire sequencing tracked T-cell clones expanding and contracting after mild COVID-19 in a couple of donors. Two young, previously healthy adult volunteers made up the cohort, one male and one female.

Results the study describes overall, beyond this receptor: Contracting CD4+ clones were found mainly in CM and EM memory subsets, while CD8+ clones were enriched in EMRA. Only a couple of mild cases were covered by the study, and larger cohorts that include severe cases with pre-infection samples were considered necessary. Some responding clones were detected in pre-infection memory, which suggested that pre-existing cross-reactive memory T cells had joined the SARS-CoV-2 response. Clones contracting from day 15 to 85 had balanced CD4/CD8 phenotypes, while a second wave expanding from day 15 to 37 was biased towards CD4+. SARS-CoV-2 specificity of the second-wave clones peaking on day 37 was not confirmed.

These reads were obtained on an Illumina NovaSeq 6000. TCRalpha and TCRbeta cDNA libraries were built by 5'RACE with constant-segment primers, adding sample barcodes and unique molecular identifiers. RNA was extracted from every sample with Trizol reagent. Libraries were amplified in two PCR steps, with a second sample barcode and Illumina TruSeq adapters added in the second step. Sequencing of the libraries was done on an Illumina NovaSeq, producing 2 x 150 bp paired-end reads. Per the source publication's procedure: Reads were demultiplexed and collapsed into UMI-guided consensus sequences with migec v1.2.7. Using mixcr v2.1.11, UMI consensuses were aligned to TRA and TRB V and J templates and then assembled into clonotypes. A clonotype was counted as expanded or contracted only if both edgeR and NoisET called the change significant, with noise models trained on biological replicates. edgeR calls used a false discovery rate-adjusted p below 0.01 and a log2 fold-change threshold of 1. As an exploratory analysis of dynamics, max-normalized trajectories of the 1000 most abundant clonotypes were examined by PCA with hierarchical clustering. The CD4 or CD8 phenotype of responding clones was assigned using the separately sequenced CD4+ and CD8+ repertoires. The raw public data were reprocessed by TCRdb itself: fastp quality trimming at Q25, MiXCR clonotype calling, in-frame beta chains only. Entries that share a CDR3 protein sequence are merged under the most common genes and DNA. The V and J calls here are based on TCRdb, not the publication. The table for this sample lists 150,000 or so distinct CDR3 sequences; roughly 14% of them were counted only once. In total, the top ten clones hold 13% to 15% of the sample.

As concerns this clonotype: Its binding antigen is unknown. There are no base qualities to consult, and no much larger clone falls within one base.

V trim: 7 bases; J trim: 4 bases; unmatched bases: 2. The CDR3 contains 13 residues, cysteine and phenylalanine counted. CDR3 DNA only is kept here, 39 bases in frame from base 1. CDR1 and CDR2 are read off the germline V gene as SQVTM and ANQGSEA. Ficoll-Paque density gradient centrifugation was the method used to isolate PBMCs. Sample: PBMCs or a T cell subset sorted from them (not recorded which). Recombination linked TRBV29-1 to TRBJ2-2; 11 middle bases align to TRBD1. The receptor was isolated from an adult woman who had mild COVID-19 (a few samples of this study predate the infection). The sample titles of this study are shuffled in the database, so cell type and time point are left out; the donor was told from shared clones. The nucleotides are TGCAGCGGGGGGACAGGGGGCACCGGGGAGCTGTTTTTT. Translated, it reads CSGGTGGTGELFF.